This T cell receptor (beta chain) originates from a study of tumor and adjacent non-tumor tissue in lung cancer. Overall study context: Patients were aged about 30 to 80, about ten men and 4 to 6 women, stage I to III.

The CDR3 spans 16 residues. J lost 2 bases, V lost 4 bases, and 4 bases had no gene match. RNA was extracted from bulk tissue without any cell sorting. The library came from three nested PCR rounds adapted from ARM-PCR protocols. TCRdb independently ran MiXCR on the multiplex PCR reads; one entry per CDR3 protein. This sample has 75,000 to 95,000 distinct CDR3 sequences, with about two thirds found just once. About this clonotype: Since a much larger clone is just one base distant, this may be a read error.

The clonotype originates from a woman aged 40 to 50 with non-small cell lung cancer. Sequences were obtained from lung tumor tissue. The gene calls are TRBV12-3 or TRBV12-4 and TRBJ2-3; TRBD2 aligns across 12 bases. The chain's CDR3 is CASSSWTSGITDTQYF. CDR3 in DNA: TGTGCCAGCAGTTCATGGACTAGCGGGATCACAGATACGCAGTATTTT.